These 11 T cell receptor beta chains were all obtained from the same sample, sequenced in a study of CD8 T cells in Susac syndrome. The RNA input was roughly 0.45 to 1 ug, and it was reverse transcribed with random hexamers. In TCRdb, the immunoSEQ multiplex PCR reads were re-called with MiXCR into one record per CDR3 protein. This repertoire shows about 130,000 distinct CDR3 sequences, over 90% found once; its top ten account for roughly 0.11%. Sequencing was performed on CD4+ T cells from PBMCs. The receptors were gathered from a human donor in good health.

The CDR3 here is CATSERTETGANVLTF. CDR3 DNA sequence: TGTGCCACCAGTGAGCGGACAGAAACTGGGGCCAACGTCCTGACTTTC. The chain employs TRBV24-1 and TRBJ2-6, with D maybe TRBD1 (6 bases). This CDR3 has 16 amino acids. V lost 4 bases and J lost 2, with 11 bases in between. Germline V CDR1 and CDR2: KGHDR, SFDVKD.

The V call is TRBV27, the J call TRBJ1-1, with a weak D call TRBD1 (6 bases). Germline CDR1 reads MNHEY; CDR2 reads SMNVEV (reference sequence). Between the trimmed V and J ends, which lost 2 bases and 7 bases, there was a span of 11 bases. CDR3 length: 13 residues. CDR3 sequence (DNA): TGTGCCAGCAGTTTAAACAGGGAGGTTGAAGCTTTCTTT. This gives the protein CASSLNREVEAFF.

The V gene is TRBV12-3 or TRBV12-4, the J gene TRBJ2-7; D might be TRBD1 or TRBD2, each matching 5 bases. This CDR3 spans 14 amino acids. V was clipped by 5 bases and J by 5 bases, with 16 bases between them. The CDR3 here is CASSPRDGRDEQYF. The CDR3 coding sequence is TGTGCCAGCAGTCCCCGGGACGGACGTGACGAGCAGTACTTC.

The chain links TRBV7-9 to TRBJ2-3; D call uncertain. Trimming pared 3 bases from V and 2 bases from J, leaving 15 bases between. Germline V gene sequence: CDR1 SEHNR, CDR2 FQNEAQ (reference sequence). CDR3 length equals 16 residues. Written as DNA, the CDR3 is TGTGCCAGCAGCTTGAGTACCGCTCCAAACACAGATACGCAGTATTTT. Amino acid sequence: CASSLSTAPNTDTQYF.

The rearrangement joins TRBV2 to TRBJ1-2; D is unclear. Deletions cut 3 bases from V and 1 base from J, with 9 bases between. The germline gives CDR1 SNHLY, CDR2 FYNNEI. This CDR3 is built from 14 residues. The CDR3 DNA is TGTGCCAGCAGTGACGGCACAGTTAACTATGGCTACACCTTC. Protein product: CASSDGTVNYGYTF.

This chain uses TRBV6-5 with TRBJ2-7, with 8 nucleotides matching TRBD1. The CDR3 has 14 residues. Germline V CDR1 and CDR2: MNHEY, SVGAGI. V trimming: 2 bases; J trimming: 2 bases; junction bases outside the gene matches: 2. CDR3 coding DNA: TGTGCCAGCAGTTACCGACAGGGGCCCTACGAGCAGTACTTC. Protein product: CASSYRQGPYEQYF.

The chain is built from TRBV4-1 and TRBJ2-5; 13 bases line up with TRBD2. Per germline, CDR1 MGHRA and CDR2 YSYEKL. The V and J ends lost 4 bases and 2 bases, in that order; junction bases with no gene match: 4. The CDR3 totals 16 residues. The DNA for the CDR3 is TGCGCCAGCAGCCCTGGACTAGCGGGAGAGCAAGAGACCCAGTACTTC. This gives the protein CASSPGLAGEQETQYF.

The chain is built from TRBV19 and TRBJ2-5; 11 nucleotides line up with TRBD2. The junction had 12 bases not matched to a gene; V was cut back by 7 bases and J by 14 bases. The CDR3 covers 13 residues. Per the germline V gene, CDR1 is LNHDA and CDR2 is SQIVND (reference sequence). CDR3 bases: TGTGCCAGTAAGGAGGTAGCGGGAGGGCCAGGATACTTC. This gives the protein CASKEVAGGPGYF.

The J gene is TRBJ2-1, the V gene TRBV19; 10 bases line up with TRBD2. The ends lost 10 bases at V and 4 bases at J; junction bases unmatched: 13. CDR1 LNHDA and CDR2 SQIVND come from the germline V gene (reference sequence). The CDR3 totals 16 residues. The CDR3 loop is CATSKRGLADYNEQFF. The CDR3 DNA reads as TGTGCCACCTCAAAGAGAGGACTAGCGGATTACAATGAGCAGTTCTTC.

This chain uses TRBV20-1 with TRBJ2-1; D might be TRBD1 or TRBD2, each matching 5 bases. Germline CDR1 is DFQATT and CDR2 is SNEGSKA (reference sequence). The CDR3 sequence is 16 residues long. V lost 1 base and J lost 0, with 13 bases in between. The chain's CDR3 is CSARAYGAGSYNEQFF. CDR3 nucleotide sequence: TGCAGTGCTAGAGCCTACGGGGCCGGCTCCTACAATGAGCAGTTCTTC.

CDR3 coding DNA: TGTGCCAGCAAACTCACTAGCGGTTCCTCCTACGAGCAGTACTTC. Protein: CASKLTSGSSYEQYF. J is TRBJ2-7 and V is TRBV3-1; 8 bases map to TRBD2. The trim removed 7 bases at V and 0 bases at J, leaving 8 bases unmatched. Germline V gives CDR1 LGHDT, CDR2 YNNKEL (reference sequence). This CDR3 spans 15 amino acids.